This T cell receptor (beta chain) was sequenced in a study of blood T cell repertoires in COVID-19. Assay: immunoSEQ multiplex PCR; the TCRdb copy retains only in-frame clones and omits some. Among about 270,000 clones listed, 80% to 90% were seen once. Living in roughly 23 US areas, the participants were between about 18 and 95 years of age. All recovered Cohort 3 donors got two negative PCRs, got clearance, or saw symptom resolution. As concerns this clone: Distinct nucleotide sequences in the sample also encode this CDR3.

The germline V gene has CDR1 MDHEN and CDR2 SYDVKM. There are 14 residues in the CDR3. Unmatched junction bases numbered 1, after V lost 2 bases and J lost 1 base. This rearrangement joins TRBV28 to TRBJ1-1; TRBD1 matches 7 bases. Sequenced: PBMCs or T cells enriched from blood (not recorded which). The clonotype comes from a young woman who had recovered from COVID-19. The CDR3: CASSLPGGNTEAFF. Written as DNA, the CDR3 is TGTGCCAGCAGTTTACCAGGGGGGAACACTGAAGCTTTCTTT.